These 26 T cell receptor beta chains came from one sample sequenced in a study of blood T cells in healthy people across ages. PCR was performed a second time for roughly 7 to 12 cycles using a sample-barcoded 5' primer and a J-beta primer mix. MiXCR was run by TCRdb on the 5' RACE reads, yielding one entry per CDR3 protein. Altogether roughly 2 million distinct CDR3 sequences are present, around 48% being singletons, with the ten largest covering 2.1%. Source material: blood. The receptors originated from a woman between 40 and 50 years old in good health.

The sample holds a few counts of this clonotype. A much larger clone lies one base from this, so it may be a read error. As DNA, the CDR3 is TGTGCCAGCAGCCCCTGGACAGGGGGCTACGAGCAGTACTTC. This encodes CASSPWTGGYEQYF. V and J are TRBV11-1 and TRBJ2-7; 10 bases are shared with TRBD1. CDR3 length: 14 amino acids. The ends lost 5 bases at V and 3 bases at J; junction bases unmatched: 4. Germline V gives CDR1 SGHAT, CDR2 FQDESV (reference sequence).

The gene calls are TRBV6-6 and TRBJ1-4; 7 nucleotides agree with TRBD1. Germline V gene lookup returns CDR1 MNHNY and CDR2 SVGAGI (reference sequence). V lost 10 bases and J lost 2; bases outside the gene matches: 7. This CDR3 region has 14 residues. As DNA, the CDR3 is TGTGCCATCACGGACAGGACTACTAATGAAAAACTGTTTTTT. It encodes CAITDRTTNEKLFF.

The table lists this clonotype with a few counts. The CDR3 protein is CASSFGQRPSYNEQFF. DNA for the CDR3: TGCGCCAGCAGCTTCGGACAGCGGCCGTCCTACAATGAGCAGTTCTTC. The rearrangement links TRBV5-1 to TRBJ2-1; perhaps TRBD1 as D (6 bases). Germline V gene data show CDR1 as SGHRS and CDR2 as YFSETQ. This CDR3 contains 16 residues. Trimming shortened V by 2 bases and J by 1 base, and 13 bases separated the two germline ends.

This chain's CDR3 is CASSLSDGRGPTEAFF. The CDR3 nucleotides read TGTGCCAGCAGTTTATCGGATGGCAGGGGGCCCACTGAAGCTTTCTTT. The chain carries TRBV27 and TRBJ1-1; 8 bases are shared with TRBD1. Germline CDR1 reads MNHEY; CDR2 reads SMNVEV (reference sequence). The junction had 7 bases not matched to a gene; V was cut back by 0 bases and J by 4 bases. The CDR3 loop spans 16 amino acids.

V usage is TRBV28 and J usage is TRBJ2-1; maybe TRBD1 (5 bases). Germline CDR1 is MDHEN and CDR2 is SYDVKM. This CDR3 is built from 15 residues. Trimming left V 7 bases short and J 3 bases short, with 16 bases between. CDR3 DNA sequence: TGTGCCAGCACTCCCCGCCAGGGTGGCTACAATGAGCAGTTCTTC. As protein: CASTPRQGGYNEQFF.

The chain is built from TRBV6-1 and TRBJ2-7, with no clear D. The J call may not be correct, given that the DNA end is closer to TRBJ2-4. The CDR3 runs to 12 residues. Germline V gene data show CDR1 as MNHNS and CDR2 as SASEGT. CDR3 coding DNA: TGTGCCAGCGACGGCTTGGAGAACATTCAGTACTTC. Its translation: CASDGLENIQYF.

This clonotype has a handful of counts. This sequence joins TRBV12-3 or TRBV12-4 and TRBJ2-5, with D possibly being TRBD1 (6 bases). The CDR3 consists of 13 residues. V lost 6 bases to trimming and J lost 6 bases, with 14 bases between them. The CDR3 DNA reads as TGTGCCAGCAGCGACAGGAGTAGAAAGACCCAGTACTTC. Its protein product is CASSDRSRKTQYF.

V usage is TRBV29-1 and J usage is TRBJ2-5, with TRBD1 matching 8 bases. CDR3 length equals 13 residues. CDR1 and CDR2 (germline): SQVTM, ANQGSEA. Trimming removed 1 base from V and 5 bases from J; junction bases left unmatched: 3. The CDR3: CSVEAGGPETQYF. The CDR3 DNA reads TGCAGCGTTGAAGCAGGGGGCCCCGAGACCCAGTACTTC.

The V gene is TRBV20-1, the J gene TRBJ2-3; maybe TRBD2 (5 bases). Germline assignment: CDR1 DFQATT and CDR2 SNEGSKA (reference sequence). V was pared by 0 bases and J by 1 base, with 11 bases between. The CDR3 runs to 15 residues. The CDR3 protein is CSARDGEVGTDTQYF. The CDR3 DNA reads as TGCAGTGCTAGAGACGGGGAAGTTGGCACAGATACGCAGTATTTT.

This clonotype was seen only a few times. The chain combines TRBV7-2 with TRBJ2-5; D is unresolved. V gave up 1 base and J gave up 5 bases, with 11 bases separating them. CDR1 SGHTA and CDR2 FQGNSA come from the germline V gene. CDR3 length: 14 amino acids. This CDR3 is CASSLVRVSETQYF. Here the CDR3 DNA reads TGTGCCAGCAGCTTAGTACGCGTGTCCGAGACCCAGTACTTC.

The chain combines TRBV28 with TRBJ2-5, with TRBD2 as a possible D gene (7 bases). V gave up 6 bases and J gave up 4 bases, with 18 bases separating them. This CDR3 has 15 residues. Germline assignment: CDR1 MDHEN and CDR2 SYDVKM. CDR3 amino acids: CASSSSGGGAETQYF. The CDR3 DNA reads as TGTGCCAGCAGCTCTTCGGGTGGGGGGGCAGAGACCCAGTACTTC.

For the CDR3, the DNA is TGTGCCAGCAGCTTCGGGGACAGGGGGAATTCACCCCTCCACTTT. This sequence encodes CASSFGDRGNSPLHF. This rearrangement joins TRBV11-1 to TRBJ1-6, with 11 bases fitting TRBD1. V shed 3 bases, J shed 7 bases, and the junction held 2 bases outside the gene matches. The CDR3 is 15 amino acids. Germline CDR1 and CDR2: SGHAT and FQDESV (reference sequence).

This clonotype has just a few counts. The V call is TRBV5-1, the J call TRBJ2-3; D possibly matches TRBD1 or TRBD2 (6 bases each). V dropped 3 bases and J dropped 0 bases, with 17 bases sitting between them. Germline CDR1 reads SGHRS; CDR2 reads YFSETQ. This CDR3 region has 17 residues. The CDR3 nucleotides are TGCGCCAGCAGCTACTACCGGGGGCCCCGCAGCACAGATACGCAGTATTTT. Protein sequence: CASSYYRGPRSTDTQYF.

The V gene is TRBV11-2, the J gene TRBJ2-4; 8 positions match TRBD1. The last part of the DNA fits TRBJ2-7 better; the J call may be wrong. Germline CDR1 SGHAT, CDR2 FQNNGV. The CDR3 consists of 16 residues. The DNA of the CDR3 is TGTGCCAGCAGCTCTCCCGGGGACAGGACCTATTACGAGCAGTACTTC. This gives the protein CASSSPGDRTYYEQYF.

This clonotype has a handful of counts. The gene calls are TRBV29-1 and TRBJ1-1; TRBD1 matches 8 bases. Germline loops: CDR1 SQVTM, CDR2 ANQGSEA. The CDR3 has 15 residues. The junction had 15 bases not matched to a gene; V was cut back by 6 bases and J by 6 bases. The CDR3 coding sequence is TGCAGCGTGGGACAGGTACGGGGGATTTACCCTGAAGCTTTCTTT. Protein sequence: CSVGQVRGIYPEAFF.

In its sample, this clonotype was seen a few times. This chain uses TRBV7-2 with TRBJ2-5, with TRBD2 matching 10 bases. There are 13 residues in the CDR3. The junction had 4 bases not matched to a gene; V was cut back by 5 bases and J by 7 bases. CDR1 and CDR2 from the germline V gene are SGHTA and FQGNSA. The CDR3 sequence: CASSQVAGGTQYF. CDR3 DNA: TGTGCCAGCAGCCAAGTAGCGGGGGGGACCCAGTACTTC.

The gene calls are TRBV20-1 and TRBJ1-2; 9 bases agree with TRBD1. The CDR3 loop spans 16 amino acids. V lost 6 bases, J lost 5 bases, and 16 bases stayed unmatched. Germline CDR1 reads DFQATT; CDR2 reads SNEGSKA (reference sequence). CDR3 coding DNA: TGCAGTGCCTGGACGATCAACAGGGGGCGGGAGTATGGCTACACCTTC. Encoded protein: CSAWTINRGREYGYTF.

The chain carries TRBV4-2 and TRBJ2-3; D is possibly TRBD1 (5 bases). V shed 4 bases and J shed 5 bases, with 13 bases lying between them. The CDR3 consists of 14 residues. Germline assignment: CDR1 LGHNA and CDR2 YNFKEQ. Here the CDR3 reads CASSLQGGKDTQYF. The CDR3 DNA reads TGTGCCAGCAGCCTTCAGGGCGGAAAAGATACGCAGTATTTT.

This clonotype has just a few counts. V is TRBV5-6 and J is TRBJ2-1; a possible D gene is TRBD1 (5 bases). V was pared by 1 base and J by 10 bases, with 9 bases between. This CDR3 is 12 amino acids long. Germline V gene sequence: CDR1 SGHDT, CDR2 YYEEEE. The chain's CDR3 is CASSLWGLEQFF. CDR3 coding DNA: TGTGCCAGCAGCTTGTGGGGCTTGGAGCAGTTCTTC.

The V and J genes are TRBV29-1 and TRBJ1-4; D is perhaps TRBD1 (5 bases). CDR1 SQVTM and CDR2 ANQGSEA come from the germline V gene. Trimming shortened V by 4 bases and J by 2 bases, and 11 bases separated the two germline ends. This CDR3 region has 14 residues. This CDR3 is CSVGQGATNEKLFF. The CDR3 DNA sequence: TGCAGCGTTGGTCAGGGTGCGACTAATGAAAAACTGTTTTTT. The variable domain in full, completed from reference TRBV29-1 and TRBJ1-4, reads SAVISQKPSRDICQRGTSLTIQCQVDSQVTMMFWYRQQPGQSLTLIATANQGSEATYESGFVIDKFPISRPNLTFSTLTVSNMSPEDSSIYLCSVGQGATNEKLFFGSGTQLSVL.

This clonotype has just a few counts. The CDR3 DNA is TGTGCCAGCATATCCGTAAACAGGGCTAACTATGGCTACACCTTC. Translation: CASISVNRANYGYTF. V gene TRBV28 combines with J gene TRBJ1-2, with a possible D match to TRBD1 (6 bases). V lost 7 bases, J lost 0 bases, and 15 bases lay in between. Germline V gives CDR1 MDHEN, CDR2 SYDVKM. This CDR3 has 15 residues.

The chain is built from TRBV24-1 and TRBJ2-3; D remains ambiguous. Trimming left V 6 bases short and J 2 bases short, with 8 bases between. The germline V gene encodes CDR1 KGHDR and CDR2 SFDVKD. The CDR3 totals 13 residues. As DNA, the CDR3 is TGTGCCACCAGTAGATACCTCACAGATACGCAGTATTTT. Encoded protein: CATSRYLTDTQYF.

In this sample, this clonotype turned up a few times. V and J are TRBV7-3 and TRBJ2-5; 7 bases map to TRBD1. CDR3 length: 14 amino acids. Trimming at V came to 5 bases and at J to 5 bases, leaving 8 bases not matched to a gene. The germline V gene encodes CDR1 SGHTA and CDR2 FQGTGA. The CDR3 DNA reads TGTGCCAGCAGCACTGGGACAGCGGAGGAGACCCAGTACTTC. This gives the protein CASSTGTAEETQYF.

The chain combines TRBV9 with TRBJ2-5; D call uncertain. The V and J ends lost 1 base and 5 bases respectively, with 12 bases between them. Germline CDR1 is SGDLS and CDR2 is YYNGEE. The CDR3 extends over 14 amino acids. DNA of the CDR3: TGTGCCAGCAGCGTATCGCAAGTGTGGGAGACCCAGTACTTC. It codes for CASSVSQVWETQYF.

This clonotype has only a few counts. CDR3 DNA sequence: TGCGCCAGCAGCCCGCTTTGGGGGGGGAATGAGCAGTTCTTC. Its translation: CASSPLWGGNEQFF. The V gene is TRBV5-1, the J gene TRBJ2-1; 7 bases line up with TRBD2. CDR3 size: 14 residues. The junction had 8 bases not matched to a gene; V was cut back by 4 bases and J by 7 bases. The germline CDR1 and CDR2 sequences are SGHRS and YFSETQ.

This clonotype was found many times. The CDR3 sequence: CASSLRSGQDGSYEQYF. The CDR3 DNA reads as TGCGCCAGCAGCCTCCGTAGCGGGCAAGACGGTTCCTACGAGCAGTACTTC. This sequence joins TRBV4-1 and TRBJ2-7; 7 nucleotides match TRBD2. V lost 4 bases and J lost 1; bases outside the gene matches: 13. The CDR3 covers 17 residues. Germline CDR1 MGHRA, CDR2 YSYEKL.